This TCR beta chain was observed in a study of cytomegalovirus exposure and HLA in healthy donors. Turning to the study itself: Early release data held tens of millions of unique TCRs from HLA-typed donors. Study outcomes and limitations: It was reportedly the case that the classifier diagnosed cytomegalovirus status with high specificity and sensitivity.

V was cut by 0 bases and J by 7 bases, with 7 bases left in between. Germline values: CDR1 SGHRS, CDR2 YFSETQ. The CDR3 extends over 12 amino acids. In the PCR, 60 Vbeta and 13 Jbeta primers were used. Some clones are missing from TCRdb's copy, which holds only in-frame ones; the method was immunoSEQ multiplex PCR. This sample yields approximately 81,000 clones, of which roughly 72% are seen a single time; about 9.1% belongs to the top ten. About this clone: Its antigen is not known.

The sequence came from a man aged 40-49 years in good health and CMV-seropositive. Sequencing was performed on PBMCs. This rearrangement joins TRBV5-1 to TRBJ2-5; possibly TRBD2 for D (5 bases). This chain's CDR3 is CASSLDGGTQYF. The CDR3 DNA is TGCGCCAGCAGCTTGGATGGAGGGACCCAGTACTTC.